This T cell receptor (beta chain) was documented in a study of T cells in localized non-small cell lung cancer. Here immunoSEQ multiplex PCR was the method, and the copy in TCRdb shows in-frame clones only, minus some. The data contain around 15,000 clones, roughly nine tenths of them seen just once; the ten biggest clones take up roughly 2.7%. Points from the study as a whole: Sequencing was restricted to one tumor region; therefore, heterogeneity remains possible. Out of the top 100 tumor clones, a median roughly 50 were seen in adjacent lung. Uninvolved neighboring lung showed the greatest T cell clonality, exceeding tumor. Density of T cells in blood, when higher, went with longer overall survival.

As regards this clone: Its antigen is not identified.

The CDR3 extends over 14 amino acids. Losses at the gene ends were 6 bases for V and 5 bases for J; bases not matched to a gene: 6. The germline CDR1 and CDR2 sequences are SGHNT and YYREEE (reference sequence). The receptor comes from a man aged 35-75 years with stage III lung adenocarcinoma. This chain links TRBV5-4 with TRBJ2-4; TRBD1 matches at 9 bases. The input for sequencing was peripheral blood mononuclear cells, taken before any cancer treatment. The CDR3 DNA reads as TGTGCCAGCAACCGGGGACAGGGCGAAAACATTCAGTACTTC. It specifies CASNRGQGENIQYF.